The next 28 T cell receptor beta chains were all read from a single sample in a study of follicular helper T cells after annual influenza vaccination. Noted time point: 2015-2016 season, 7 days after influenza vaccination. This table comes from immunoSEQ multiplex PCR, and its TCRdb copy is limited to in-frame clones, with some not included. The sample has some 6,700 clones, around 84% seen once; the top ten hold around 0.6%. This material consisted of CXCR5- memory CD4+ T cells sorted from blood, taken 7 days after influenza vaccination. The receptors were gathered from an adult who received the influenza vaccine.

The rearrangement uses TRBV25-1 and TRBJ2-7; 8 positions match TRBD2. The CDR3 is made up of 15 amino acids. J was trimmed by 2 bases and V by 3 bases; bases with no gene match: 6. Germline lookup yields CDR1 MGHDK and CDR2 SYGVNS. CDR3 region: CASSDSGSAPYEQYF. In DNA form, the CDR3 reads TGTGCCAGCAGTGACAGCGGGAGCGCGCCCTACGAGCAGTACTTC.

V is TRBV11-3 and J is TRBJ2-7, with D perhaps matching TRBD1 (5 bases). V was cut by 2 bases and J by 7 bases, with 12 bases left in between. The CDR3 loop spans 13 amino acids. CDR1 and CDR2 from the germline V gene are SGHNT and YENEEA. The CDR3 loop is CASSLTPAGEQYF. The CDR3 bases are TGTGCCAGCAGCTTAACCCCGGCAGGGGAGCAGTACTTC.

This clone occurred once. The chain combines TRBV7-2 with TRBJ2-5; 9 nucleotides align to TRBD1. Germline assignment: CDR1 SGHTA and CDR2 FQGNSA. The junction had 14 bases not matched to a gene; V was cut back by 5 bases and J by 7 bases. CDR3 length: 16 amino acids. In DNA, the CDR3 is TGTGCCAGCAGCCCCCGGACAGGGGTGACCGGGGGGACCCAGTACTTC. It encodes CASSPRTGVTGGTQYF.

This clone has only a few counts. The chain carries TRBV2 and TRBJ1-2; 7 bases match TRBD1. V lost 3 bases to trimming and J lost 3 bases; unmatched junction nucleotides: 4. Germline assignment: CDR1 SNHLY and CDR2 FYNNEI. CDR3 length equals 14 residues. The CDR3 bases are TGTGCCAGCAGTGAGAAGACAGGGTACTATGGCTACACCTTC. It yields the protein CASSEKTGYYGYTF.

The CDR3 DNA reads as TGTGCCAGCAGCGAGACAGTGAACACTGAAGCTTTCTTT. Translation gives CASSETVNTEAFF. The genes are TRBV2 and TRBJ1-1; possibly TRBD1 for D (5 bases). This CDR3 region has 13 residues. Germline CDR1 reads SNHLY; CDR2 reads FYNNEI. V gave up 6 bases and J gave up 0 bases, with 8 bases separating them.

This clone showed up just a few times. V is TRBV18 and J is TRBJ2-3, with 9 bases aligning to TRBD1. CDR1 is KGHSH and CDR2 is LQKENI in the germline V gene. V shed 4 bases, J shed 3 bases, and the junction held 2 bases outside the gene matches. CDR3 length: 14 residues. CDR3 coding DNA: TGTGCCAGCTCACGAGGACAGGGGACAGATACGCAGTATTTT. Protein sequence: CASSRGQGTDTQYF.

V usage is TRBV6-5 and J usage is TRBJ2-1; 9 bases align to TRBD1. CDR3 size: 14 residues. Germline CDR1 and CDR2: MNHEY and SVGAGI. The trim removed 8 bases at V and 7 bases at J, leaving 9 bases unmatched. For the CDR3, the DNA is TGTGCCAGCTCATCCGGGACAGGGCGGAATGAGCAGTTCTTC. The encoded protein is CASSSGTGRNEQFF.

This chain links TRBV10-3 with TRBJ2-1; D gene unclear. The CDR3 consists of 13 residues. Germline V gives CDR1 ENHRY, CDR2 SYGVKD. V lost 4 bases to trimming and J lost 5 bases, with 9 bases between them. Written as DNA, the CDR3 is TGTGCCATCAGTGGCGCTTCAGACAATGAGCAGTTCTTC. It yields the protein CAISGASDNEQFF.

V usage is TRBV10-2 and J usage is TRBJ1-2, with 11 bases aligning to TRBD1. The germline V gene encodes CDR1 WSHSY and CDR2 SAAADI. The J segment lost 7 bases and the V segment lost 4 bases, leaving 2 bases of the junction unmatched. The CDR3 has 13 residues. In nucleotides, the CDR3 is TGCGCCAGCAGTGGGGGACAGGGGGTTGGCTACACCTTC. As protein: CASSGGQGVGYTF.

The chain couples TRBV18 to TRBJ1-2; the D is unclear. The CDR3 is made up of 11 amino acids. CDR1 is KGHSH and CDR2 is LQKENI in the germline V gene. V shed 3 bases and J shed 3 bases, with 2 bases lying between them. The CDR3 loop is CASSPDYGYTF. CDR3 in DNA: TGTGCCAGCTCACCCGACTATGGCTACACCTTC.

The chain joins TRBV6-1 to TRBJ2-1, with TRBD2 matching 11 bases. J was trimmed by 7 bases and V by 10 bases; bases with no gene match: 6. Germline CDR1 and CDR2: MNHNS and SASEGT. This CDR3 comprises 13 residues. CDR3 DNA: TGTGCCACCACTAGCGGGAGTGGGAATGAGCAGTTCTTC. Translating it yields CATTSGSGNEQFF.

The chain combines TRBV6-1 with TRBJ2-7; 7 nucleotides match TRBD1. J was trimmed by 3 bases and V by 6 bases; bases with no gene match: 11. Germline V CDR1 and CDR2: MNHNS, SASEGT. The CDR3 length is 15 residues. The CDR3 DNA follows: TGTGCCAGCAGCCTCCCGGGAAGGGGGCTCTACGAGCAGTACTTC. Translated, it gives CASSLPGRGLYEQYF.

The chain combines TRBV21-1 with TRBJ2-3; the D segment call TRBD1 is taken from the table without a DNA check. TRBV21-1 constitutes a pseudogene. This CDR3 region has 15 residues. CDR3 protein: CASSRQGASTDTQYF. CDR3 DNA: TGTGCCAGCAGTCGACAGGGGGCATCAACAGATACGCAGTATTTT.

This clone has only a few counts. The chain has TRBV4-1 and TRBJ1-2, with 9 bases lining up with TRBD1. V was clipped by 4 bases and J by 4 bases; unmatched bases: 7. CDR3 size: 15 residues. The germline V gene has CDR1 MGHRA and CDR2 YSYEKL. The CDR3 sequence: CASSLPTGGAYGYTF. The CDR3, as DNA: TGCGCCAGCAGCCTCCCGACAGGGGGGGCCTATGGCTACACCTTC.

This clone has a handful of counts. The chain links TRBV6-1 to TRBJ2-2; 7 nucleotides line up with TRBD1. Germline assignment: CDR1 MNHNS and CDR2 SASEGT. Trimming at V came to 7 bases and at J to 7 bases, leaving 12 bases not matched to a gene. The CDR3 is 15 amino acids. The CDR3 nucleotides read TGTGCCAGCATCGACTACAGGGGCCTTGGCGGGGAGCTGTTTTTT. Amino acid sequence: CASIDYRGLGGELFF.

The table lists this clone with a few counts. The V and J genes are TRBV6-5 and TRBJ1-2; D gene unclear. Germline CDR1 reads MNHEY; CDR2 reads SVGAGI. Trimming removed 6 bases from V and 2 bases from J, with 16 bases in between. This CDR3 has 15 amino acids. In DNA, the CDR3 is TGTGCCAGCAGCCGATCCCGGGCTGGCAACTATGGCTACACCTTC. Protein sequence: CASSRSRAGNYGYTF.

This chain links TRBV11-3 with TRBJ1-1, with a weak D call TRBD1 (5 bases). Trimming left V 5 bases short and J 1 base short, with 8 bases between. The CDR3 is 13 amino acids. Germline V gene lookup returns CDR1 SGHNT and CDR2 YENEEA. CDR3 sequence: CASSRGPNTEAFF. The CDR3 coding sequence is TGTGCCAGCAGCCGGGGCCCGAACACTGAAGCTTTCTTT.

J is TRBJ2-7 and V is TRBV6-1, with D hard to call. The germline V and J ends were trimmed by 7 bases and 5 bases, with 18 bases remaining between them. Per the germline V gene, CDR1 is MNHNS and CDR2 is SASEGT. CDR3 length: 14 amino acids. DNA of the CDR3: TGTGCCAGCAAGTTCAATGAGGCCTACAACGAGCAGTACTTC. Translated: CASKFNEAYNEQYF.

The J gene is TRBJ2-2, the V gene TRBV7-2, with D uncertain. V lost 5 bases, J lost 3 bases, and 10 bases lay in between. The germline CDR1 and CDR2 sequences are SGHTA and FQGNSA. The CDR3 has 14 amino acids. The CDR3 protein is CASSRRADTGELFF. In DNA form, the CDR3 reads TGTGCCAGCAGCCGTAGGGCGGACACCGGGGAGCTGTTTTTT.

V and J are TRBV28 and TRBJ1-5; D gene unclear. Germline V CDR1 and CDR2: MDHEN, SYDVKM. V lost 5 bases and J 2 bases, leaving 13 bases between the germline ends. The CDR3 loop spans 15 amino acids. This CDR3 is CASSPWGGGNQPQHF. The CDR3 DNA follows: TGTGCCAGCAGTCCCTGGGGAGGCGGCAATCAGCCCCAGCATTTT.

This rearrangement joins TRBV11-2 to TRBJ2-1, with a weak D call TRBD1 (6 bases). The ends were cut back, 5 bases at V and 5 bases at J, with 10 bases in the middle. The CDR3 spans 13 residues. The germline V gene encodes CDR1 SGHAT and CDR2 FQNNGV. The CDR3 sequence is CASSTDRNNEQFF. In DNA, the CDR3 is TGTGCCAGCAGCACGGACAGAAACAATGAGCAGTTCTTC.

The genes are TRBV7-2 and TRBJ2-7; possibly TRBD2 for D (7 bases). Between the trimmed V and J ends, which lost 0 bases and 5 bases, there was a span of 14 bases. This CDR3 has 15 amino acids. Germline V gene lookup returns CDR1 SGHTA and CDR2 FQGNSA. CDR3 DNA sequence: TGTGCCAGCAGCTTAGCGGGGGGGCAGGGTGACGAGCAGTACTTC. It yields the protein CASSLAGGQGDEQYF. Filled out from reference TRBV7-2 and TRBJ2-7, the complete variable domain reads GAGVSQSPSNKVTEKGKDVELRCDPISGHTALYWYRQSLGQGLEFLIYFQGNSAPDKSGLPSDRFSAERTGGSVSTLTIQRTQQEDSAVYLCASSLAGGQGDEQYFGPGTRLTVT.

CDR3 nucleotides: TGTGCCAGTAGTATCCAGGGAGGAATGCTGAGTGGCTACACCTTC. Its translation: CASSIQGGMLSGYTF. The chain employs TRBV19 and TRBJ1-2; possibly TRBD1 for D (5 bases). V gave up 3 bases and J gave up 7 bases, with 18 bases separating them. The V gene's germline CDR1 is LNHDA and CDR2 SQIVND (reference sequence). CDR3 length: 15 residues.

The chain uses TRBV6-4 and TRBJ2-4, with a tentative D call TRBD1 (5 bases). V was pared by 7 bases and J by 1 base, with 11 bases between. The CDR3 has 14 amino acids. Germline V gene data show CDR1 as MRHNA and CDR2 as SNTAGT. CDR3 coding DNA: TGTGCCAGCAATTCCAGGGATGCCAAAAACATTCAGTACTTC. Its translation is CASNSRDAKNIQYF.

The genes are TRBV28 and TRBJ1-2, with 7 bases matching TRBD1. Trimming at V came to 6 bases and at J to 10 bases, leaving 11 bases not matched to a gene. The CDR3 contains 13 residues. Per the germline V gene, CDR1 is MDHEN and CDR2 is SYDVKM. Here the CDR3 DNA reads TGTGCCAGCAGCCCTACAGACAGGGAAGTCTACACCTTC. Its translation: CASSPTDREVYTF.

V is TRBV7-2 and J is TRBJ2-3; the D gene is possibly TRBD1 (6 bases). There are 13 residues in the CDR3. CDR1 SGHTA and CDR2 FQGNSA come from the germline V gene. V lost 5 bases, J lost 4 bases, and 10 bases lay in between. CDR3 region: CASSKQGPDTQYF. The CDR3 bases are TGTGCCAGCAGCAAACAGGGTCCAGATACGCAGTATTTT.

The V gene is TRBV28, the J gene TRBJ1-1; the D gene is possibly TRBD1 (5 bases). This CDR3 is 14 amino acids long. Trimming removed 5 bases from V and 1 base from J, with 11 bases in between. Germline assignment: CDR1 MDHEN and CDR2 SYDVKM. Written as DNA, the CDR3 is TGTGCCAGCAGTCGACCTCAGGGGAACACTGAAGCTTTCTTT. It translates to CASSRPQGNTEAFF.

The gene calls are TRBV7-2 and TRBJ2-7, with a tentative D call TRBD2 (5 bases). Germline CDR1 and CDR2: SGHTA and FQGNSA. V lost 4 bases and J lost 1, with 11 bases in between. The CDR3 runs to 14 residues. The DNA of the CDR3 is TGTGCCAGCAGCTCAGACTACCGGTCCTACGAGCAGTACTTC. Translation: CASSSDYRSYEQYF.